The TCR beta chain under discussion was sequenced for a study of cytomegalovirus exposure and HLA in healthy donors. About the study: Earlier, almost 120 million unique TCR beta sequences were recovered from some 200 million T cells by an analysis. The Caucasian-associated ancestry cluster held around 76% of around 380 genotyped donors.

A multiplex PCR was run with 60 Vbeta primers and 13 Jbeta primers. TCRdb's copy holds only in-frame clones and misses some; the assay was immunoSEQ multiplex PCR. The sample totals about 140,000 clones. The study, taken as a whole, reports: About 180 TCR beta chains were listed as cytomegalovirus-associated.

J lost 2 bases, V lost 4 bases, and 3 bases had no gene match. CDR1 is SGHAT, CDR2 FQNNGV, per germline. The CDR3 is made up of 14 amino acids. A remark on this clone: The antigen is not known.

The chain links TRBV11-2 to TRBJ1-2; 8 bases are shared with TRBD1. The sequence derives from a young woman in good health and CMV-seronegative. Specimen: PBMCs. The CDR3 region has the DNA TGTGCCAGCAGCTCCGGACAGGGAAACTATGGCTACACCTTC. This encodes CASSSGQGNYGYTF.